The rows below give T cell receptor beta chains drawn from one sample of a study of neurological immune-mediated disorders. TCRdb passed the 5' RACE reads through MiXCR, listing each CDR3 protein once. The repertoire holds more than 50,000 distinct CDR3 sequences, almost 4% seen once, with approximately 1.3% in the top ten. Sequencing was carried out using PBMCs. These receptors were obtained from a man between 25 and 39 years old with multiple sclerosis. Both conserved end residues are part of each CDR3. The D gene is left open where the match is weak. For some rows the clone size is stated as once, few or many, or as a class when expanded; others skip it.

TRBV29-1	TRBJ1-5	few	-	CSVSEGLNQPQNF	TGCAGCGTCTCGGAGGGACTCAATCAGCCCCAGAATTTT
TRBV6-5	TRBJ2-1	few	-	CASSTGPRQFF	TGTGCCAGCAGTACAGGGCCCAGGCAGTTCTTC
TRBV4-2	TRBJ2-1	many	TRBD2	CASSQEERGGYNEQFF	TGTGCCAGCAGCCAAGAGGAGCGGGGGGGCTACAATGAGCAGTTCTTC
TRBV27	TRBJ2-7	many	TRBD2	CASSLSGAGGTYEQYF	TGTGCCAGCAGTTTATCCGGAGCGGGGGGGACCTACGAGCAGTACTTC
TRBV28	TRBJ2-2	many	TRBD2	CASSLITSGGTGELFF	TGTGCCAGCAGTCTTATCACTAGCGGGGGGACCGGGGAGCTGTTTTTT
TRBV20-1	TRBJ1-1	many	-	CSARDLGGVGIAEAFF	TGCAGTGCTAGAGATCTTGGAGGGGTTGGGATCGCTGAAGCTTTCTTT
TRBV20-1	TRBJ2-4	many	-	CSVGGRDIQYF	TGCAGTGTCGGGGGTCGGGACATTCAGTACTTC
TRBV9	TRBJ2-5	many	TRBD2	CASSGLAGSAFQETQYF	TGTGCCAGCTCTGGCCTAGCGGGGTCCGCTTTCCAAGAGACCCAGTACTTC
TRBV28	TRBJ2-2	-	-	CASRPGGNTGELFF	TGTGCCAGCAGGCCTGGAGGGAACACCGGGGAGCTGTTTTTT
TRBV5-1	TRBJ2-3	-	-	CASSSGGTGEHTDTQYF	TGCGCCAGCAGCAGCGGGGGGACAGGGGAACACACAGATACGCAGTATTTT
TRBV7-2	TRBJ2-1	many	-	CASSQRSRYNEQFF	TGTGCCAGCAGCCAGCGATCTAGATACAATGAGCAGTTCTTC
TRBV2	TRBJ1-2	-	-	CASSRGGSVIGAYGYTF	TGTGCCAGCAGCAGGGGAGGGAGTGTGATCGGTGCCTATGGCTACACCTTC
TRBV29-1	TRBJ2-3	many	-	CSSGDGTDTQYF	TGCAGCTCGGGGGACGGCACAGATACGCAGTATTTT
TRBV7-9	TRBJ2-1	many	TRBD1	CASSSGTGLNEQFF	TGTGCCAGCAGCTCCGGGACAGGTCTCAATGAGCAGTTCTTC
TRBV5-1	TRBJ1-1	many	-	CASSPLGGQSTEAFF	TGCGCCAGCAGCCCCTTGGGGGGGCAGAGCACTGAAGCTTTCTTT
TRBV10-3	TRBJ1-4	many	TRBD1	CAISVRQGGEKLFF	TGTGCCATCAGTGTGAGACAGGGAGGTGAAAAACTGTTTTTT
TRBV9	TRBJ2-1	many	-	CASSVVPGAYNEQFF	TGTGCCAGCAGCGTAGTGCCGGGGGCTTACAATGAGCAGTTCTTC
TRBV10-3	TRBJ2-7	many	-	CAISESSYEQYF	TGTGCCATCAGTGAATCCTCCTACGAGCAGTACTTC
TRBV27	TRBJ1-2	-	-	CASSSLGGNYGYTF	TGTGCCAGCAGTTCCCTCGGCGGTAACTATGGCTACACCTTC
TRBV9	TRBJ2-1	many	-	CASSVDGRGSNNEQFF	TGTGCCAGCAGCGTAGACGGTAGGGGGAGTAACAATGAGCAGTTCTTC
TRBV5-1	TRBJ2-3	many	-	CASSLGRQDTDTQYF	TGCGCCAGCAGCTTAGGTCGACAGGACACAGATACGCAGTATTTT
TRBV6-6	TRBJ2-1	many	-	CASSGLADNEQFF	TGTGCCAGCAGTGGTCTGGCGGATAATGAGCAGTTCTTC
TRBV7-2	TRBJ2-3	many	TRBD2	CASSLVWGGYNDTQYF	TGTGCCAGCAGCTTAGTTTGGGGGGGGTATAATGATACGCAGTATTTT
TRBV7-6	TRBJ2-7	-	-	CASSSAVQPTYEQYF	TGTGCCAGCAGCTCTGCGGTACAGCCTACCTACGAGCAGTACTTC
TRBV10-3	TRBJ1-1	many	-	CAISDLSRTEAFF	TGTGCCATCAGTGACTTATCCAGAACTGAAGCTTTCTTT
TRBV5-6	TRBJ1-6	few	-	CASRVDSYNSPLNF	TGTGCCAGCAGGGTCGACTCCTATAATTCACCCCTCAACTTT
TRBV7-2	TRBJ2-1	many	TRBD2	CASSLVTSGGYEQFF	TGTGCCAGCAGCTTAGTAACTAGCGGGGGTTATGAGCAGTTCTTC
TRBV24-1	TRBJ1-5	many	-	CASRSGRYSNQPQHF	TGTGCCTCCCGTTCGGGACGGTATAGCAATCAGCCCCAGCATTTT
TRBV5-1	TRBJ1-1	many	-	CASSLLGAEAFF	TGCGCCAGCAGCTTGCTGGGAGCGGAAGCTTTCTTT
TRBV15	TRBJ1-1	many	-	CATSRDPAGLAFF	TGTGCCACCAGCAGAGATCCGGCAGGGCTCGCTTTCTTT
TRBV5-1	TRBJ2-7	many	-	CASSFGGREQYF	TGCGCCAGCAGCTTTGGGGGCCGGGAGCAGTACTTC
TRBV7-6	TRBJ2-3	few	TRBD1	CASSFNPGQGTDTQYF	TGTGCCAGCAGCTTCAACCCGGGACAGGGTACAGATACGCAGTATTTT
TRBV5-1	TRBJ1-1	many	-	CASSVGHSKTEAFF	TGCGCCAGCAGCGTGGGACATAGCAAAACTGAAGCTTTCTTT
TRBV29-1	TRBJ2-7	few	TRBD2	CSVVGLAPYEQYF	TGCAGCGTTGTGGGACTAGCCCCCTACGAGCAGTACTTC
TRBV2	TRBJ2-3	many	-	CASMLGHPDTQYF	TGTGCCAGCATGCTTGGACATCCAGATACGCAGTATTTT
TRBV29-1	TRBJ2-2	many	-	CSVKGQNTGELFF	TGCAGCGTTAAGGGACAGAACACCGGGGAGCTGTTTTTT
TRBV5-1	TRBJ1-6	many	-	CASSLVPSGTNSPLHF	TGCGCCAGCAGCTTGGTCCCATCGGGGACTAATTCACCCCTCCACTTT
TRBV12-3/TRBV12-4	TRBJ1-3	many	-	CASRLSGNTIYF	TGTGCCAGCAGACTCTCTGGAAACACCATATATTTT
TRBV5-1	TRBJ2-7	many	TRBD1	CASSQTGTGPYEQYF	TGCGCCAGCAGCCAAACCGGGACAGGCCCGTACGAGCAGTACTTC
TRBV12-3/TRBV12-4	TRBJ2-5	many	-	CASSLVASQETQYF	TGTGCCAGCAGTTTGGTGGCAAGCCAAGAGACCCAGTACTTC
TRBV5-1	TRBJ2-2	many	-	CASSEGPAPGELFF	TGCGCCAGCTCCGAGGGGCCAGCTCCCGGGGAGCTGTTTTTT
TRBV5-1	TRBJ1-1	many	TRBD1	CASRRTGSTSTEAFF	TGCGCCAGTAGACGGACAGGTTCTACGTCTACTGAAGCTTTCTTT
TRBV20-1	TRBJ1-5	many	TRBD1	CSASQGDSNQPQHF	TGCAGTGCATCTCAGGGGGATAGCAATCAGCCCCAGCATTTT
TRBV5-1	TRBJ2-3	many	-	CASRPGLITDTQYF	TGCGCCAGCAGACCCGGACTAATCACAGATACGCAGTATTTT
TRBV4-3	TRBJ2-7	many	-	CASSLYREYEQYF	TGCGCCAGCAGCCTCTACAGGGAGTACGAGCAGTACTTC
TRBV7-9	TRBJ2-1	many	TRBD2	CASSESGGANEQFF	TGTGCCAGCAGTGAGAGCGGGGGGGCGAATGAGCAGTTCTTC
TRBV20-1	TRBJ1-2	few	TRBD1	CSARGDRDDSYGYTF	TGCAGTGCTAGGGGGGACAGGGACGATTCCTATGGCTACACCTTC
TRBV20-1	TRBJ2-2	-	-	CSARDGGLLTGELFF	TGCAGTGCTAGAGATGGAGGGTTGCTCACCGGGGAGCTGTTTTTT
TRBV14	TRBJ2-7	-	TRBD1	CASSQVTGGVEQYF	TGTGCCAGCAGCCAAGTTACAGGGGGCGTCGAGCAGTACTTC
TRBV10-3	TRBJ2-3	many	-	CAISGGGDTQYF	TGTGCCATCAGTGGAGGGGGGGATACGCAGTATTTT
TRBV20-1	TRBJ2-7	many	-	CSAIWGRLSEQYF	TGCAGTGCTATCTGGGGGCGGTTAAGCGAGCAGTACTTC
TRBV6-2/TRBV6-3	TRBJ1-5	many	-	CASTEMGRSNQPQHF	TGTGCCAGCACCGAAATGGGAAGGAGCAATCAGCCCCAGCATTTT
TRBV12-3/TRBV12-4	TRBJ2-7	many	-	CASSRSETGSSYEQYF	TGTGCCAGCAGCCGAAGCGAGACGGGTAGCTCCTACGAGCAGTACTTC
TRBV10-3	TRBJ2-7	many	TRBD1	CAIRGTAYEQYF	TGTGCCATCAGAGGGACAGCCTACGAGCAGTACTTC
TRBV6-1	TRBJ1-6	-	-	CASTLGGGASPLHF	TGTGCCAGCACCCTCGGGGGGGGGGCTTCACCCCTCCACTTT
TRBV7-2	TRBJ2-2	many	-	CASSSVRNTGELFF	TGTGCCAGCAGCTCGGTGAGGAACACCGGGGAGCTGTTTTTT
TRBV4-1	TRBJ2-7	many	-	CASSQDGYRHEQYF	TGCGCCAGCAGCCAAGACGGATACAGGCACGAGCAGTACTTC
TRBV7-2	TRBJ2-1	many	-	CASSLAQVFSYNEQFF	TGTGCCAGCAGCTTAGCGCAGGTTTTCTCCTACAATGAGCAGTTCTTC
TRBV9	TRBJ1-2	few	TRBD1	CASRDDRAVYGYTF	TGTGCCAGCAGAGACGACAGGGCTGTCTATGGCTACACCTTC